Listed below are T cell receptor beta chains from one sample, sequenced in a study of CD8+ T cells in alopecia areata. Only in-frame clones appear in the TCRdb table, and some are missing; sequencing was by immunoSEQ multiplex PCR. The sample carries hundreds of thousands of clones, approximately 52% recorded once. The source material was CD4+ T cells sorted from blood, sampled at week 0. These receptors came from a human donor with alopecia areata. The CDR3 runs from the conserved cysteine through the conserved F or W. Size is stated for part of the rows, as once, few or many counts, or as a class when the clone is expanded.

abundance: .; v_gene: TRBV29-1; CDR3aa: CSVVLSGGWIDTQYF
abundance: once; v_gene: TRBV5-6; CDR3aa: CASSKSGHNYGYTF
abundance: .; v_gene: TRBV29-1; CDR3aa: CSVALRMNTEAFF
abundance: .; v_gene: TRBV4-2; CDR3aa: CASSQGSSGNIQYF
abundance: .; v_gene: TRBV5-1; CDR3aa: CASRAYYEQYF
abundance: .; v_gene: TRBV7-9; CDR3aa: CASSFGNYGYTF
abundance: .; v_gene: TRBV30; CDR3aa: CAWGKAGGSTDTQYF
abundance: .; v_gene: TRBV11-2; CDR3aa: CASSPWADTGELFF
abundance: few; v_gene: TRBV29-1; CDR3aa: CSVSGLAGSYEQYF
abundance: many; v_gene: TRBV6-1; CDR3aa: CASSEFSGANVLTF
abundance: few; v_gene: TRBV27; CDR3aa: CASSYLGQGNNEQFF
abundance: .; v_gene: TRBV29-1; CDR3aa: CSVEGLTYEQYF
abundance: .; v_gene: TRBV29-1; CDR3aa: CSVGTYPNYGYTF
abundance: .; v_gene: TRBV14; CDR3aa: CASSPLPGSTNEKLFF
abundance: few; v_gene: TRBV23-1; CDR3aa: CASILDLGGYTF
abundance: few; v_gene: TRBV4-1; CDR3aa: CASSQVGQGGYGYTF
abundance: .; v_gene: TRBV6-5; CDR3aa: CASSYSGQSNTEAFF
abundance: few; v_gene: TRBV6-1; CDR3aa: CATILGSSAEKLFF
abundance: .; v_gene: TRBV5-4; CDR3aa: CASSLAVMNTEAFF
abundance: .; v_gene: TRBV30; CDR3aa: CAWRGGSETQYF
abundance: .; v_gene: TRBV6-6; CDR3aa: CASSDGYNQPQHF
abundance: few; v_gene: TRBV5-4; CDR3aa: CASSSTRQYNEQFF
abundance: .; v_gene: TRBV7-8; CDR3aa: CASTGDREGTEAFF
abundance: .; v_gene: TRBV6-5; CDR3aa: CASSTKDRNYGYTF
abundance: .; v_gene: TRBV18; CDR3aa: CASSPPYEGLQHF
abundance: .; v_gene: TRBV6-1; CDR3aa: CASIRGRDNEQFF
abundance: .; v_gene: TRBV29-1; CDR3aa: CSVEGVMNTEAFF
abundance: once; v_gene: TRBV15; CDR3aa: CATSRDPGSDEKLFF
abundance: .; v_gene: TRBV4-1; CDR3aa: CASSQPVVHNSPLHF
abundance: .; v_gene: TRBV5-4; CDR3aa: CASSSGTTNTGELFF
abundance: .; v_gene: TRBV10-3; CDR3aa: CAIGRGYEQYF
abundance: .; v_gene: TRBV5-1; CDR3aa: CASSLVAGNNEQFF
abundance: .; v_gene: TRBV7-9; CDR3aa: CASSPTTGTVTEAFF
abundance: few; v_gene: TRBV11-1; CDR3aa: CASSAIGQGAHQETQYF
abundance: .; v_gene: TRBV4-1; CDR3aa: CASSQVRPRTSGRRYEQFF
abundance: .; v_gene: TRBV29-1; CDR3aa: CSVGKRQAYGYTF
abundance: .; v_gene: TRBV30; CDR3aa: CAWSRIMNTEAFF
abundance: .; v_gene: TRBV30; CDR3aa: CAWTLGSLAGAKNIQYF